The T cell receptor (beta chain) described here comes from a study of cytotoxic CD8 clonotypes in ibrutinib-treated CLL. Sequencing was performed with immunoSEQ multiplex PCR; in TCRdb, only in-frame clones are kept and a portion is missing. The sample records a few hundred thousand clones, roughly 85% being singletons. Regarding the study as a whole: Baseline levels were approached again at progression, after clonality had risen at ibrutinib response.

TCR beta library input comprised roughly 2 micrograms of genomic DNA from cryopreserved PBMCs. The CDR3 sequence is 14 residues long. V lost 6 bases, J lost 8 bases, and 6 bases stayed unmatched. Germline CDR1 is MNHEY and CDR2 is SVGAGI. A word on this clone: Its antigen is still unknown.

The TCR comes from a human donor with chronic lymphocytic leukemia. The chain uses TRBV6-5 and TRBJ1-4; 10 bases are shared with TRBD1. The source material was PBMCs, sampled before ibrutinib treatment. The DNA for the CDR3 is TGTGCCAGCAGGCGACAGGGGGCAGGAGAAAAACTGTTTTTT. Its translation: CASRRQGAGEKLFF.